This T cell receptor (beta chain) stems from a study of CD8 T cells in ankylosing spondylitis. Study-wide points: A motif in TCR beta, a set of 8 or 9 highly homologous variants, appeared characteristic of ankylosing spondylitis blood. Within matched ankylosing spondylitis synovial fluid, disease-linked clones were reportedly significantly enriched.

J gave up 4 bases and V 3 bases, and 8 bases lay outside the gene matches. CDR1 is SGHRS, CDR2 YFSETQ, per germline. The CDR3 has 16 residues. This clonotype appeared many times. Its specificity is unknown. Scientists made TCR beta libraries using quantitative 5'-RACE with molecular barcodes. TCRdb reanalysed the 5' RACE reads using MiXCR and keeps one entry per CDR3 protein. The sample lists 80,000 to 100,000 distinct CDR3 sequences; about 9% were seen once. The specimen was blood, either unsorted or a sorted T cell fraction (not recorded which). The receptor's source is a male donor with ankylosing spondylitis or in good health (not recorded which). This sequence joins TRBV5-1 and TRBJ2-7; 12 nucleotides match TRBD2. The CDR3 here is CASSSLAGGIGYEQYF. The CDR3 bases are TGCGCCAGCAGCTCGCTAGCGGGGGGGATTGGGTACGAGCAGTACTTC.